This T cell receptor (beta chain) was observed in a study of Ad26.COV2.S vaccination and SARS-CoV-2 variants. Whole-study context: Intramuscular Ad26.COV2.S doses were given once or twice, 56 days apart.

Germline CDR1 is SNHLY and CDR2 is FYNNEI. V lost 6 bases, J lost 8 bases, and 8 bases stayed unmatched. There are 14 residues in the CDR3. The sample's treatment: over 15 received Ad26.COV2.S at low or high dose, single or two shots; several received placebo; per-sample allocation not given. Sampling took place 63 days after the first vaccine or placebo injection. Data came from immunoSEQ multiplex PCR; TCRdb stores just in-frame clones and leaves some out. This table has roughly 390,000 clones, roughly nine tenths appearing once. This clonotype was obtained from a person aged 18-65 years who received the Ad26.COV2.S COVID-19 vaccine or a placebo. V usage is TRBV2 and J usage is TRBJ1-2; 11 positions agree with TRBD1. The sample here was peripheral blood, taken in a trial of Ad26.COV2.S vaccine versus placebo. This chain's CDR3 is CASRVGQGAGGYTF. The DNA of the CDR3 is TGTGCCAGCAGAGTAGGACAGGGGGCTGGAGGCTACACCTTC.